The T cell receptor beta chain described here comes from a study of OX40 agonist ivuxolimab in advanced cancers. Looking at the study overall: Patients treated during dose escalation were battling hepatocellular carcinoma, melanoma, renal cell or head and neck cancer. Study-wide points: Some of the lowest clonal expansion was seen in partial responders at 0.1-3.0 mg/kg.

Regarding this clone: As yet, its antigen is unknown.

TCRdb's table, derived via immunoSEQ multiplex PCR, lists solely in-frame clones and lacks some. Of about 110,000 clones in the sample, around 93% were seen once. The source is an adult with an advanced solid tumor such as melanoma, head and neck, liver or kidney cancer. The material sequenced was CD4+ or CD8+ T cells sorted from blood, taken in a trial of the OX40 agonist ivuxolimab.

The DNA for the CDR3 is TGTGCCATCAGTGATGTTAGCGAATACAATGAGCAGTTCTTC. Translated, it gives CAISDVSEYNEQFF. This sequence joins TRBV10-3 and TRBJ2-1; TRBD2 is a possible D gene (5 bases). The CDR3 loop spans 14 amino acids. The ends were cut back, 3 bases at V and 4 bases at J, with 10 bases in the middle. Germline CDR1 ENHRY, CDR2 SYGVKD.